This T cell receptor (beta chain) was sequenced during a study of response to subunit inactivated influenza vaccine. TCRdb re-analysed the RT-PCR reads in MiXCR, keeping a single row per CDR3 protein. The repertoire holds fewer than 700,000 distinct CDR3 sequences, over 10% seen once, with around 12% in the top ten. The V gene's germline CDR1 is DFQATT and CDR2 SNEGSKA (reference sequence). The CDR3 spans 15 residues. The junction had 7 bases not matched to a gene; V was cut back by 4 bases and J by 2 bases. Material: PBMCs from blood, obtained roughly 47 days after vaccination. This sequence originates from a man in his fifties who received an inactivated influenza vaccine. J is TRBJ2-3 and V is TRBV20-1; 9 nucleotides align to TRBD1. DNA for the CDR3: TGCAGTGCTAAGTGGGGGACAGGGACCACAGATACGCAGTATTTT. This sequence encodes CSAKWGTGTTDTQYF.